Detailed here is one TCR beta chain. These data originate in a study of T cell changes during pregnancy in multiple sclerosis. The protocol was immunoSEQ multiplex PCR, while the TCRdb copy is restricted to in-frame clones and leaves out a portion. This sample yields 80,000 to 100,000 clones, of which around 92% are seen a single time; under 3% belongs to the top ten. Sequencing used peripheral blood, obtained in the first trimester of pregnancy. The sequence was collected from a female donor with multiple sclerosis, enrolled in a pregnancy study.

Here the CDR3 reads CASSLPGQGGQPQHF. DNA for the CDR3: TGTGCCAGCAGTTTACCGGGACAGGGAGGGCAGCCCCAGCATTTT. V and J are TRBV28 and TRBJ1-5; 9 bases align to TRBD1. There are 15 residues in the CDR3. Germline CDR1 and CDR2: MDHEN and SYDVKM. J was trimmed by 7 bases and V by 2 bases; bases with no gene match: 6.